This TCR beta chain stems from a study of T cell clonotyping in hematopoietic cell transplantation. Study findings and constraints: Broader posttransplant TCR repertoire diversity was predicted by graft donor and pretransplant recipient Inverse Simpson Index values. No sorting was done, leaving CD4 and CD8 contributions mixed.

The method was immunoSEQ multiplex PCR; TCRdb's version includes in-frame clones alone and lacks a portion of them. The table includes 25,000 to 35,000 clones, 90% to 97% detected once. Points on this clone: The antigen is not known.

The CDR3 extends over 15 amino acids. Germline loops: CDR1 MNHEY, CDR2 SMNVEV (reference sequence). Trimming pared 6 bases from V and 5 bases from J, leaving 14 bases between. V gene TRBV27 combines with J gene TRBJ1-6; a possible D gene is TRBD1 (6 bases). This receptor was obtained from a man in his forties or fifties in good health. Some clones in this sample may be carry-over from other donors' samples. Material: peripheral blood mononuclear cells. CDR3 nucleotides: TGTGCCAGCAGCTTCGGACAGAGAAATAATTCACCCCTCCACTTT. It yields the protein CASSFGQRNNSPLHF.